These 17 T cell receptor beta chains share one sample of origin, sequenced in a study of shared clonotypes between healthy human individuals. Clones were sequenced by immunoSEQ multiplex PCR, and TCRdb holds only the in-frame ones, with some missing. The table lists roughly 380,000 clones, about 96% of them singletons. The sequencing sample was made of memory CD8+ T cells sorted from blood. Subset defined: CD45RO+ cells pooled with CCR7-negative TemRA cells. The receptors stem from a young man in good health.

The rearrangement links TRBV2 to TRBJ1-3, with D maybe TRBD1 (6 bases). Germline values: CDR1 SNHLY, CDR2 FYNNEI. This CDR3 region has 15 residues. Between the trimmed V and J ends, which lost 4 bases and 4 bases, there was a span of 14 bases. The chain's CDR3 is CASSVGQGYGNTIYF. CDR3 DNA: TGTGCCAGCAGTGTGGGTCAGGGGTACGGAAACACCATATATTTT.

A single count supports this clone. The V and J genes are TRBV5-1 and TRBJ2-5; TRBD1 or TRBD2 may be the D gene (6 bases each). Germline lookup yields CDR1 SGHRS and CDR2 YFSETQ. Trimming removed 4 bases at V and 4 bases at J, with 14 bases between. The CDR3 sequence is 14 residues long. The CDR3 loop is CASSPEGRGETQYF. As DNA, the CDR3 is TGCGCCAGCAGCCCGGAGGGCAGGGGAGAGACCCAGTACTTC.

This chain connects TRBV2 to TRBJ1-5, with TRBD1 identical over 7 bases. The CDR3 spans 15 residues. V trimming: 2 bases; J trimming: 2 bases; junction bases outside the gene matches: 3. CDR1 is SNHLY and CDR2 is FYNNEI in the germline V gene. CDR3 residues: CASSETTGGNQPQHF. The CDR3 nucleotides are TGTGCCAGCAGTGAAACAACAGGGGGCAATCAGCCCCAGCATTTT.

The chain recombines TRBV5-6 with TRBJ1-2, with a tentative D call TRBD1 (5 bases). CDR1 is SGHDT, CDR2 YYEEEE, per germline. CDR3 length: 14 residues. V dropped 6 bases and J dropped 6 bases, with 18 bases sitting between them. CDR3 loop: CASTLTGAYHGYTF. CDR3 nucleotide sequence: TGTGCCAGCACCTTAACCGGGGCCTACCATGGCTACACCTTC. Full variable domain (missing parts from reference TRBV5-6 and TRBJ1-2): DAGVTQSPTHLIKTRGQQVTLRCSPKSGHDTVSWYQQALGQGPQFIFQYYEEEERQRGNFPDRFSGHQFPNYSSELNVNALLLGDSALYLCASTLTGAYHGYTFGSGTRLTVV.

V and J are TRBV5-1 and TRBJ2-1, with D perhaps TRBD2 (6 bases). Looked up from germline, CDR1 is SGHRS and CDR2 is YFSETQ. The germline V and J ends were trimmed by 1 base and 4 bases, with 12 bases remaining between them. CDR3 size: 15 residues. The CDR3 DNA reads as TGCGCCAGCAGCTTGCCAAGCGGACTATACAATGAGCAGTTCTTC. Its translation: CASSLPSGLYNEQFF.

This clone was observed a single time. CDR3 DNA: TGTGCCAGCAGTTCCCCACGTACTAGCTCCTACGAGCAGTACTTC. Translated: CASSSPRTSSYEQYF. The V and J genes are TRBV28 and TRBJ2-7; TRBD2 is a possible D gene (5 bases). The CDR3 sequence is 15 residues long. The ends were cut back, 4 bases at V and 0 bases at J, with 13 bases in the middle. The germline CDR1 and CDR2 sequences are MDHEN and SYDVKM.

CDR3 in amino acids: CASSPDLGNRYEQYF. The CDR3 DNA is TGTGCCAGCAGCCCGGACCTGGGGAACCGATACGAGCAGTACTTC. The chain is built from TRBV11-1 and TRBJ2-7; no firm D call. The CDR3 has 15 amino acids. CDR1 is SGHAT and CDR2 is FQDESV in the germline V gene (reference sequence). The V gene lost 5 bases and the J gene lost 4 bases, with 18 bases spanning the gap.

The CDR3 region is CASSPQETQYF. CDR3 nucleotide sequence: TGTGCCAGCAGCCCGCAAGAGACCCAGTACTTC. The rearrangement joins TRBV7-2 to TRBJ2-5; D ambiguous. The CDR3 is 11 residues long. Germline CDR1 reads SGHTA; CDR2 reads FQGNSA. With 5 bases removed from V and 2 bases from J, the gap between germline ends came to 3 bases.

DNA of the CDR3: TGCGCCAGCAGTGACAGGGATACGCAGTATTTT. Its translation: CASSDRDTQYF. The chain recombines TRBV10-2 with TRBJ2-3; D gene unclear. The germline V gene encodes CDR1 WSHSY and CDR2 SAAADI. The CDR3 extends over 11 amino acids. V gave up 3 bases and J gave up 6 bases, with 4 bases separating them.

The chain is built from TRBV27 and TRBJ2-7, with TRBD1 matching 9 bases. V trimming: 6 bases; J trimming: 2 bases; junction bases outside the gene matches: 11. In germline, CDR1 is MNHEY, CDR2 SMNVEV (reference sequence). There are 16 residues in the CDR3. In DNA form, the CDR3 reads TGTGCCAGCAGCCCCCTGGGACAGGGAATACCCTACGAGCAGTACTTC. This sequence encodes CASSPLGQGIPYEQYF.

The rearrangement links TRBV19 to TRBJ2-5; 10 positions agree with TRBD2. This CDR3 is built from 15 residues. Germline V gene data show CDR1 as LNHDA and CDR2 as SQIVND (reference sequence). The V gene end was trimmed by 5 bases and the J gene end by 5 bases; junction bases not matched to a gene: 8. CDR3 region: CASSFLAGEGETQYF. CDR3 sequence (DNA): TGTGCCAGTAGTTTCCTAGCGGGAGAGGGGGAGACCCAGTACTTC.

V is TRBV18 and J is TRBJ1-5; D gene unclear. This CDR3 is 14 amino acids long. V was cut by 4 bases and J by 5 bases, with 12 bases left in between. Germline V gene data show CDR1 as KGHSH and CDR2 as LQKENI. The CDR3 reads CASSQVLSYQPQHF. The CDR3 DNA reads TGTGCCAGCTCACAGGTTCTCTCCTATCAGCCCCAGCATTTT.

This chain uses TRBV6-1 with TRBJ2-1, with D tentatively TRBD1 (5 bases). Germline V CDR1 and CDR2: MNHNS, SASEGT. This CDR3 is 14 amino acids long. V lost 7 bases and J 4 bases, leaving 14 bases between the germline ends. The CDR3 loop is CASIWGRRYNEQFF. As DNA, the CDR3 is TGTGCCAGCATATGGGGCAGGAGATACAATGAGCAGTTCTTC.

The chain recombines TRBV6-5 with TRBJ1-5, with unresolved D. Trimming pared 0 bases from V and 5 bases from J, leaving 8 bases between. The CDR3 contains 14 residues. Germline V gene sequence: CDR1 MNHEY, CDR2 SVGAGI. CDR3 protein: CASSYSPRDQPQHF. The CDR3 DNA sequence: TGTGCCAGCAGTTACTCACCTAGAGATCAGCCCCAGCATTTT.

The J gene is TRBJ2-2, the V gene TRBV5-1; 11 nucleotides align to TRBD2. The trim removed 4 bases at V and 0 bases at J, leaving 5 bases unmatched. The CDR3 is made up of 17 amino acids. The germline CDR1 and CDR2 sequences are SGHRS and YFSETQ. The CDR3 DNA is TGCGCCAGCAGCCGTGGGACTAGCGGTACGAACACCGGGGAGCTGTTTTTT. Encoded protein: CASSRGTSGTNTGELFF.

CDR3 loop: CASSLERTTQGNTIYF. CDR3 sequence (DNA): TGCGCCAGCAGCTTGGAGAGGACGACCCAAGGAAACACCATATATTTT. This chain uses TRBV5-1 with TRBJ1-3; no clear D. Germline V CDR1 and CDR2: SGHRS, YFSETQ. Trimming left V 0 bases short and J 4 bases short, with 14 bases between. This CDR3 is 16 amino acids long.

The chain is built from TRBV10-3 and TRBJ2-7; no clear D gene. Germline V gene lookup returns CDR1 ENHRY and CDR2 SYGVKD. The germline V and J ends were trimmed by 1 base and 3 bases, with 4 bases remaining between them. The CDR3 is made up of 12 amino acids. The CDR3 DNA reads TGTGCCATCAGTGAGTATCGCTACGAGCAGTACTTC. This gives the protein CAISEYRYEQYF.